These T cell receptor beta chains were read from a single sample in a study of cytomegalovirus exposure and HLA in healthy donors. Sequencing was performed with immunoSEQ multiplex PCR; in TCRdb, only in-frame clones are kept and a portion is missing. The sample data list some 60,000 clones. Input material: PBMCs. Receptor source: a male donor in good health and CMV-seronegative. CDR3s include the opening cysteine and the closing phenylalanine or tryptophan. The order of the fields is CDR3 DNA, CDR3 protein, V gene, J gene, D gene. The D gene is left open where the match is weak.

CDR3 DNA: TGTGCCAGCAGCTTAGCAGACAGGGAGTATGGCTACACCTTC
CDR3 protein: CASSLADREYGYTF
V gene: TRBV7-9
J gene: TRBJ1-2
D gene: TRBD1

CDR3 DNA: TGCGCCAGCAGCCTAGACAGGGGGACAGATACGCAGTATTTT
CDR3 protein: CASSLDRGTDTQYF
V gene: TRBV5-1
J gene: TRBJ2-3
D gene: TRBD1

CDR3 DNA: TGTGCCAGCAGTCCGAGTACGGCCCCGGGGAATGAAAAACTGTTTTTT
CDR3 protein: CASSPSTAPGNEKLFF
V gene: TRBV7-9
J gene: TRBJ1-4
D gene: NA

CDR3 DNA: TGTGCCTGGGATTACAGGGGGAACACCATATATTTT
CDR3 protein: CAWDYRGNTIYF
V gene: TRBV30
J gene: TRBJ1-3
D gene: TRBD1

CDR3 DNA: TGTGCCAGCAGCCAAGGGGGACAGGGGTCCTACAATGAGCAGTTCTTC
CDR3 protein: CASSQGGQGSYNEQFF
V gene: TRBV4-2
J gene: TRBJ2-1
D gene: TRBD1

CDR3 DNA: TGCGCCAGCAGCCCCGACAGGGGAGCCTATGGCTACACCTTC
CDR3 protein: CASSPDRGAYGYTF
V gene: TRBV5-1
J gene: TRBJ1-2
D gene: TRBD1

CDR3 DNA: TGTGCCTGGAGTCCAGAAAGGGGTTACTCACCCCTACACTTT
CDR3 protein: CAWSPERGYSPLHF
V gene: TRBV30
J gene: TRBJ1-6
D gene: NA

CDR3 DNA: TGCGCCAGCAGCCCCGCGGGATTCAACTATGGCTACACCTTC
CDR3 protein: CASSPAGFNYGYTF
V gene: TRBV5-1
J gene: TRBJ1-2
D gene: NA

CDR3 DNA: TGTGCCAGTAGCGCGGCCCGGGGGGAAAAACTGTTTTTT
CDR3 protein: CASSAARGEKLFF
V gene: TRBV19
J gene: TRBJ1-4
D gene: NA

CDR3 DNA: TGCGCCAGCAGCCAAGGTCCGGGACAGGGAATCCCCGGGGAGCTGTTTTTT
CDR3 protein: CASSQGPGQGIPGELFF
V gene: TRBV4-3
J gene: TRBJ2-2
D gene: TRBD1

CDR3 DNA: TGTGCCAGTGGACAGGCCGATAGCAATCAGCCCCAGCATTTT
CDR3 protein: CASGQADSNQPQHF
V gene: TRBV9
J gene: TRBJ1-5
D gene: TRBD1

CDR3 DNA: TGTGCCAGCAGTTACGGATCAGCGGGGGACCAAGAGACCCAGTACTTC
CDR3 protein: CASSYGSAGDQETQYF
V gene: TRBV6-5
J gene: TRBJ2-5
D gene: TRBD2

CDR3 DNA: TGTGCCAGCAGTGCCAACTACGAGCAGTACTTC
CDR3 protein: CASSANYEQYF
V gene: TRBV25-1
J gene: TRBJ2-7
D gene: NA

CDR3 DNA: TGCGCCAGCAGCTTGGATCCGGGACAGGGGACTGAAGCTTTCTTT
CDR3 protein: CASSLDPGQGTEAFF
V gene: TRBV5-1
J gene: TRBJ1-1
D gene: TRBD1

CDR3 DNA: TGTGCCAGTAGTATCCAGGCGTTCTCAGATACGCAGTATTTT
CDR3 protein: CASSIQAFSDTQYF
V gene: TRBV19
J gene: TRBJ2-3
D gene: NA

CDR3 DNA: TGTGCCAGTAGTGGTACAGGAATCCAAGAGACCCAGTACTTC
CDR3 protein: CASSGTGIQETQYF
V gene: TRBV19
J gene: TRBJ2-5
D gene: NA

CDR3 DNA: TGTGCCAGCAGTTACTCGATCACTAGCGGCCCCTACGAGCAGTACTTC
CDR3 protein: CASSYSITSGPYEQYF
V gene: TRBV6-5
J gene: TRBJ2-7
D gene: TRBD2

CDR3 DNA: TGTGCCTGGGCTACAGGGGGCATAACTAATGAAAAACTGTTTTTT
CDR3 protein: CAWATGGITNEKLFF
V gene: TRBV30
J gene: TRBJ1-4
D gene: TRBD1

CDR3 DNA: TGTGCCAGCAGTTTCCGACCCCGGGGTCGGGGGGCTAATTCACCCCTCCACTTT
CDR3 protein: CASSFRPRGRGANSPLHF
V gene: TRBV28
J gene: TRBJ1-6
D gene: NA

CDR3 DNA: TGTGCCAGCAGTTTAAGACAGACTAGCACAGATACGCAGTATTTT
CDR3 protein: CASSLRQTSTDTQYF
V gene: TRBV28
J gene: TRBJ2-3
D gene: NA

CDR3 DNA: TGTGCCAGCAGCCAACAGGCATTACAGGGGGAGGAGACCCAGTACTTC
CDR3 protein: CASSQQALQGEETQYF
V gene: TRBV5-6
J gene: TRBJ2-5
D gene: TRBD1

CDR3 DNA: TGTGCCAGCAGCCCCCTTCCGACAGGAAACACTGAAGCTTTCTTT
CDR3 protein: CASSPLPTGNTEAFF
V gene: TRBV4-2
J gene: TRBJ1-1
D gene: NA

CDR3 DNA: TGTGCCAGTAGTATTTCTGGGAGAACCGGGGCCAACGTCCTGACTTTC
CDR3 protein: CASSISGRTGANVLTF
V gene: TRBV19
J gene: TRBJ2-6
D gene: NA

CDR3 DNA: TGCGCCAGCAGCCAAGATCTAGGTTGGATGGCGGGGCCATACAATGAGCAGTTCTTC
CDR3 protein: CASSQDLGWMAGPYNEQFF
V gene: TRBV4-3
J gene: TRBJ2-1
D gene: NA

CDR3 DNA: TGTGCCAGCAGGGAAGGTACAGGGGTACCTGAAGCTTTCTTT
CDR3 protein: CASREGTGVPEAFF
V gene: TRBV7-9
J gene: TRBJ1-1
D gene: TRBD1

CDR3 DNA: TGTGCCAGCACACCGACCGGGACACATAATGGCTACACCTTC
CDR3 protein: CASTPTGTHNGYTF
V gene: TRBV9
J gene: TRBJ1-2
D gene: NA

CDR3 DNA: TGTGCCAGTCGCGAACGGCCCTATAGCGAGGGGCCCCAGCATTTT
CDR3 protein: CASRERPYSEGPQHF
V gene: TRBV19
J gene: TRBJ1-5
D gene: NA

CDR3 DNA: TGCGCCAGCAGCTTAGTTGGGGCCCGGGGGACTGAAGCTTTCTTT
CDR3 protein: CASSLVGARGTEAFF
V gene: TRBV5-1
J gene: TRBJ1-1
D gene: NA

CDR3 DNA: TGTGCCTGGAGTTCCGGACAGGGGACCTACGAGCAGTACTTC
CDR3 protein: CAWSSGQGTYEQYF
V gene: TRBV30
J gene: TRBJ2-7
D gene: TRBD1

CDR3 DNA: TGTGCCAGCAGCCCAAAATACGAGCAGTACTTC
CDR3 protein: CASSPKYEQYF
V gene: TRBV2
J gene: TRBJ2-7
D gene: NA

CDR3 DNA: TGCGCCAGCAGCTTGGGCCCAGCGGGAGGGCCTTACGAGCAGTACTTC
CDR3 protein: CASSLGPAGGPYEQYF
V gene: TRBV5-1
J gene: TRBJ2-7
D gene: TRBD2

CDR3 DNA: TGTGCCAGCAGCGCGGACAGGGATCCGAGAGAGACCCAGTACTTC
CDR3 protein: CASSADRDPRETQYF
V gene: TRBV7-9
J gene: TRBJ2-5
D gene: TRBD1

CDR3 DNA: TGTGCCAGCAGCTTTGGGACAGGGGTAACTGAAGCTTTCTTT
CDR3 protein: CASSFGTGVTEAFF
V gene: TRBV9
J gene: TRBJ1-1
D gene: TRBD1

CDR3 DNA: TGTGCCAGCAGCGCCACTAAGACTCAAGAGACCCAGTACTTC
CDR3 protein: CASSATKTQETQYF
V gene: TRBV7-2
J gene: TRBJ2-5
D gene: NA

CDR3 DNA: TGTGCCAGACCAAGGGAGGGCCAGCCCCAGCATTTT
CDR3 protein: CARPREGQPQHF
V gene: TRBV28
J gene: TRBJ1-5
D gene: NA

CDR3 DNA: TGTGCCAGCATGAGGGTCCACGAGCAGTACTTC
CDR3 protein: CASMRVHEQYF
V gene: TRBV2
J gene: TRBJ2-7
D gene: NA

CDR3 DNA: TGCGCCAGCAGCTTACAGGGAAATGGGAACACTGAAGCTTTCTTT
CDR3 protein: CASSLQGNGNTEAFF
V gene: TRBV5-1
J gene: TRBJ1-1
D gene: NA

CDR3 DNA: TGTGCCAGCAGTGATAATGGCAGGTCAGCTTATGGCTACACCTTC
CDR3 protein: CASSDNGRSAYGYTF
V gene: TRBV6-1
J gene: TRBJ1-2
D gene: NA

CDR3 DNA: TGCGCCAGCAGCTTGGAGACTAGCGGGGTGGCAGATACGCAGTATTTT
CDR3 protein: CASSLETSGVADTQYF
V gene: TRBV5-1
J gene: TRBJ2-3
D gene: TRBD2